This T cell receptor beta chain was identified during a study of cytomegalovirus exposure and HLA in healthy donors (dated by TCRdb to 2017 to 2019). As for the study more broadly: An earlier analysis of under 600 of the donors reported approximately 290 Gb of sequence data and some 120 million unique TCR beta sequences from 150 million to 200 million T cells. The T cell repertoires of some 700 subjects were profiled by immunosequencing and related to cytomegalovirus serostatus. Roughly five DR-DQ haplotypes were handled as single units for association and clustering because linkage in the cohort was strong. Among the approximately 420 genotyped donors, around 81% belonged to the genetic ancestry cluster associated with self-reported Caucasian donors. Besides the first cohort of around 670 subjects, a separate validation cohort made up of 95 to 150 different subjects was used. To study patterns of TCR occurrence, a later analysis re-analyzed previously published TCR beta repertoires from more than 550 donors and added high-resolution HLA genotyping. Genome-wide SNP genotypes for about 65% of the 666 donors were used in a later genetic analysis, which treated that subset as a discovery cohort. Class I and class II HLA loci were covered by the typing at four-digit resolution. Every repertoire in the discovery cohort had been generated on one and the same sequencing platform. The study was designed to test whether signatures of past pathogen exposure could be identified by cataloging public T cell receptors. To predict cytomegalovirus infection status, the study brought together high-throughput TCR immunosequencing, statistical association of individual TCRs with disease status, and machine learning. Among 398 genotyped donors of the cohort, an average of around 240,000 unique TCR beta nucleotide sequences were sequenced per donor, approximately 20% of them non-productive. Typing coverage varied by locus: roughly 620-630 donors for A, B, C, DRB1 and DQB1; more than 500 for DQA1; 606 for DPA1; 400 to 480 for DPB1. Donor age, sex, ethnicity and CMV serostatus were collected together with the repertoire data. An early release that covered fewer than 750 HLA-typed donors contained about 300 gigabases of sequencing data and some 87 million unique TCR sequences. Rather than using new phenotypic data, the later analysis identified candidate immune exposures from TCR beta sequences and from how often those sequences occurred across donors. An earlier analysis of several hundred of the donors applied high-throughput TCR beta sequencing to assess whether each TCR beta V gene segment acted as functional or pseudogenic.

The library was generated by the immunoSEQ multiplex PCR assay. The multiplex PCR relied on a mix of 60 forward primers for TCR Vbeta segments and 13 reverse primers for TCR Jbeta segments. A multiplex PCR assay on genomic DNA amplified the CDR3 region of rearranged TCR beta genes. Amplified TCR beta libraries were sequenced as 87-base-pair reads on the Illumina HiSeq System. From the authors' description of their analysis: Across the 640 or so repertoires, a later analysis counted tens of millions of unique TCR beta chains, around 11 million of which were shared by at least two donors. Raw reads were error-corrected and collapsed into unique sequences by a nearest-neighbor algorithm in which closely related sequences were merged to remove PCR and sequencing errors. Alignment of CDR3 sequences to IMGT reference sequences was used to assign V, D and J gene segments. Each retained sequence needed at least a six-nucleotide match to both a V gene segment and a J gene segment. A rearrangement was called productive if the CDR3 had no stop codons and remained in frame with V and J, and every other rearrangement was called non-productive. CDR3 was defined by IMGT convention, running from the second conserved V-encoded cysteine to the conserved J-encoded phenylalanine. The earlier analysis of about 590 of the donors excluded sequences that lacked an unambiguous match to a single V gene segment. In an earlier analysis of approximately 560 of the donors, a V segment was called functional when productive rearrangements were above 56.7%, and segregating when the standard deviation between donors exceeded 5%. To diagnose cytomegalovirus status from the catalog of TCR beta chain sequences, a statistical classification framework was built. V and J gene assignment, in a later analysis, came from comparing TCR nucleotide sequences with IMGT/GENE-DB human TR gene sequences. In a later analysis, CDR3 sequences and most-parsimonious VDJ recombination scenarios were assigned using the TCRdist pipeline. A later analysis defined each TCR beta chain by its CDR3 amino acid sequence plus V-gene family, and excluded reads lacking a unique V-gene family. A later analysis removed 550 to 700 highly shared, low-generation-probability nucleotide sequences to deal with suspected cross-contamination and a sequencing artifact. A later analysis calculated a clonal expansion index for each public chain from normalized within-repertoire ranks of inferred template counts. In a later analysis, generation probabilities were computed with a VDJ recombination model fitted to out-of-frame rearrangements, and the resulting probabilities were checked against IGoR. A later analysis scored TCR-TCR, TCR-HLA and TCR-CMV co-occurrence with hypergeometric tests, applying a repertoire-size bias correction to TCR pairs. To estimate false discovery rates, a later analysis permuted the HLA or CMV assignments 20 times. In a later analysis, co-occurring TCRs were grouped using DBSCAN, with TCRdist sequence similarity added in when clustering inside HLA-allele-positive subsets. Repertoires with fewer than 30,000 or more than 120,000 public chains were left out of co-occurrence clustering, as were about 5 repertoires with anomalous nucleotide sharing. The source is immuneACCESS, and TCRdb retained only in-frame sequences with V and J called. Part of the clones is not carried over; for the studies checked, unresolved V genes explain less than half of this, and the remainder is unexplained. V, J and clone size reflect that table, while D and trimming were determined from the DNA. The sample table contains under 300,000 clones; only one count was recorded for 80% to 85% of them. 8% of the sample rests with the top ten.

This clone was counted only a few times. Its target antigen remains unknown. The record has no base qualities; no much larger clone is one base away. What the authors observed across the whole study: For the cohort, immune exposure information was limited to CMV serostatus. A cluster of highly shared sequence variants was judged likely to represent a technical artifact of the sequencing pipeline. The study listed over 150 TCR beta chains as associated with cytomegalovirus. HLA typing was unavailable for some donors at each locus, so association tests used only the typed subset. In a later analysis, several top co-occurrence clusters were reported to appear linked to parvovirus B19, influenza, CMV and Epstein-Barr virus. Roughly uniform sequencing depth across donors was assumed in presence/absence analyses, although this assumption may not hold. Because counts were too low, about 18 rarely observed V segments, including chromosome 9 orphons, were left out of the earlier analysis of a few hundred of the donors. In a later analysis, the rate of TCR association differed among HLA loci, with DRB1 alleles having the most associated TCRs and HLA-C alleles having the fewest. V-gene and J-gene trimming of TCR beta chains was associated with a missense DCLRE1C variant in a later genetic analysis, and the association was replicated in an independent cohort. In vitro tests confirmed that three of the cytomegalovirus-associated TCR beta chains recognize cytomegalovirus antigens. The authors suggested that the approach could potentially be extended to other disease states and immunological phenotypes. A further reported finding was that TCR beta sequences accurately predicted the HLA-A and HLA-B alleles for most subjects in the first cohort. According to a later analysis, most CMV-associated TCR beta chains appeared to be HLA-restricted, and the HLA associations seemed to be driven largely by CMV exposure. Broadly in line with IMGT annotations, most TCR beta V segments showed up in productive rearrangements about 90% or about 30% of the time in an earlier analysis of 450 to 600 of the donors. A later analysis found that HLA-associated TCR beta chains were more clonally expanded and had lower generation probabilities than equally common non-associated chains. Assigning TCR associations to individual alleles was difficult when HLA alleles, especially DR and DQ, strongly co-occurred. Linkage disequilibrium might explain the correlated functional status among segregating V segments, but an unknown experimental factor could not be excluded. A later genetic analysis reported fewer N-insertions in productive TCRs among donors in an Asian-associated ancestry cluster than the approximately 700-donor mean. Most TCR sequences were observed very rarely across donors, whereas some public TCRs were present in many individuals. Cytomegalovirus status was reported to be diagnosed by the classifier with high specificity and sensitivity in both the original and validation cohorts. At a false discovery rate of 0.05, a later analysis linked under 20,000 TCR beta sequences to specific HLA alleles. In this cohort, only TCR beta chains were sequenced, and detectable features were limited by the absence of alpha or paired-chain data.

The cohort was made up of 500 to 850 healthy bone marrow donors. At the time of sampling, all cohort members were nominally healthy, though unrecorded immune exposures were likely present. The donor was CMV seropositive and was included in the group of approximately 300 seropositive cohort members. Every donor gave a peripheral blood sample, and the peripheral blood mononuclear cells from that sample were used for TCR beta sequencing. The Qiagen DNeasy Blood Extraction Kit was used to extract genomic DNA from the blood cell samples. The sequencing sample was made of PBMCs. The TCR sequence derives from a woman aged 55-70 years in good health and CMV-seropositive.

The CDR3 here reads CASSIPQGAREQYF. DNA sequence: TGTGCCAGTAGTATTCCACAGGGGGCGAGGGAGCAGTACTTC. The V gene is TRBV19 and the J gene is TRBJ2-7, with 9 junctional bases fitting TRBD1. The germline V gene encodes CDR1 LNHDA and CDR2 SQIVND (reference sequence). The V end gives up 3 bases and the J end 7 bases, leaving 7 bases in the junction not matched to a gene. The cysteine opens and the phenylalanine closes a CDR3 of 14 amino acids. Of all the DNA, just the CDR3 is kept, 42 bases in frame from base 1.